These 29 T cell receptor beta chains share one sample of origin, sequenced in a study of blood T cell repertoires in COVID-19 (TCRdb year 2020). Receptors were amplified or captured by the immunoSEQ multiplex PCR assay. TCRdb's version of the immuneACCESS table is confined to in-frame rearrangements and falls short of the full clone set. An unresolved V gene accounts for under half of the shortfall where checked; the remainder is of unknown origin. The sample table lists about 120,000 clones, around 89% of them with a count of one. 3.8% of the sample is taken by the ten largest. Sequenced material: peripheral blood. These TCRs come from a woman aged 55-70 years with COVID-19, enrolled during active disease.

V usage is TRBV10-3 and J usage is TRBJ2-7; TRBD1 aligns across 7 bases. With 6 bases clipped from V and 4 bases from J, the junction kept 9 bases outside the gene matches. The germline V gene has CDR1 ENHRY and CDR2 SYGVKD. The CDR3 is 14 amino acids. CDR3 in DNA: TGTGCCATCAGCAAAGGGGGCTTGATTTACGAGCAGTACTTC. Translating gives CAISKGGLIYEQYF.

The chain employs TRBV5-4 and TRBJ1-2; the D gene is possibly TRBD1 (6 bases). V lost 0 bases and J 7 bases, leaving 10 bases between the germline ends. This CDR3 has 13 residues. Looked up from germline, CDR1 is SGHNT and CDR2 is YYREEE (reference sequence). CDR3 nucleotides: TGTGCCAGCAGCTTGGACAGGGAGGGTGGCTACACCTTC. Translated, it gives CASSLDREGGYTF.

This clone has only one observation. This chain connects TRBV15 to TRBJ1-5; TRBD1 might be the D (6 bases). CDR1 and CDR2 (germline): LNHNV, YYDKDF (reference sequence). CDR3 length: 15 amino acids. V was pared by 0 bases and J by 7 bases, with 13 bases between. CDR3 DNA: TGTGCCACCAGCAGAGATCATACAGGGAGCCAGCCCCAGCATTTT. Amino acids: CATSRDHTGSQPQHF.

CDR3 residues: CSASTGVSTEAFF. In DNA form, the CDR3 reads TGCAGCGCATCAACAGGGGTGAGCACTGAAGCTTTCTTT. The chain has TRBV29-1 and TRBJ1-1, with TRBD1 matching over 7 bases. Trimming cost V 7 bases and J 4 bases; bases outside gene matches: 9. Germline V gene lookup returns CDR1 SQVTM and CDR2 ANQGSEA. The CDR3 is 13 residues long.

This sequence joins TRBV5-3 and TRBJ2-7; possible D gene TRBD1, 6 bases. TRBV5-3 is noted as an ORF with a role that remains uncertain. The CDR3 is 17 amino acids. The V end was cut by 4 bases, the J end by 5 bases, with 25 bases between. CDR3 loop: CARSPFPRTALSDEQYF. The CDR3 nucleotides read TGTGCCAGAAGCCCCTTTCCTCGGACAGCCCTTTCCGACGAGCAGTACTTC.

The chain carries TRBV7-2 and TRBJ1-3, with D unresolved. Trimming took off 2 bases at V and 4 bases at J, with 9 bases between the two ends. Per germline, CDR1 SGHTA and CDR2 FQGNSA. The CDR3 is made up of 14 amino acids. CDR3 residues: CASSLTRGGNTIYF. The CDR3 DNA follows: TGTGCCAGCAGCTTAACGCGAGGGGGAAACACCATATATTTT.

The chain joins TRBV7-9 to TRBJ1-2; D is unresolved. Germline assignment: CDR1 SEHNR and CDR2 FQNEAQ (reference sequence). This CDR3 is 18 amino acids long. The germline V and J ends were trimmed by 5 bases and 8 bases, with 30 bases remaining between them. The CDR3 coding sequence is TGTGCCAGCAGCCCTCGACCTACACGGCCCCGAAGAAAGCGAGGCTACACCTTC. Translated, it gives CASSPRPTRPRRKRGYTF.

This clone was detected only once. The genes are TRBV19 and TRBJ2-1; D gene ambiguous. The V end lost 0 bases, the J end lost 5 bases, and 14 bases lay between the germline ends. CDR3 length equals 16 residues. CDR1 and CDR2 (germline): LNHDA, SQIVND (reference sequence). CDR3 nucleotide sequence: TGTGCCAGTAGTATAGATCCCCCTTCAGTGCACAATGAGCAGTTCTTC. Its translation: CASSIDPPSVHNEQFF.

This clone has only one observation. This chain links TRBV19 with TRBJ1-2, with 8 bases matching TRBD1. CDR3 length equals 15 residues. Looked up from germline, CDR1 is LNHDA and CDR2 is SQIVND (reference sequence). With 3 bases clipped from V and 5 bases from J, the junction kept 8 bases outside the gene matches. This chain's CDR3 is CASSIERRGRYGYTF. In DNA, the CDR3 is TGTGCCAGTAGTATCGAGCGCAGGGGGCGATATGGCTACACCTTC. Supplemented by reference TRBV19 and TRBJ1-2, the full variable domain reads DGGITQSPKYLFRKEGQNVTLSCEQNLNHDAMYWYRQDPGQGLRLIYYSQIVNDFQKGDIAEGYSVSREKKESFPLTVTSAQKNPTAFYLCASSIERRGRYGYTFGSGTRLTVV.

The V gene is TRBV11-1, the J gene TRBJ2-7; D call uncertain. V lost 3 bases to trimming and J lost 0 bases, with 6 bases between them. Germline lookup yields CDR1 SGHAT and CDR2 FQDESV (reference sequence). The CDR3 covers 13 residues. Here the CDR3 DNA reads TGTGCCAGCAGCTTTACCTACTCCTACGAGCAGTACTTC. Its translation is CASSFTYSYEQYF.

This chain joins TRBV5-1 and TRBJ1-2, with 9 bases matching TRBD1. V gave up 4 bases and J gave up 1 base; unmatched junction bases: 8. The CDR3 is 16 residues long. Looked up from germline, CDR1 is SGHRS and CDR2 is YFSETQ. The CDR3: CASSTGQGSLNYGYTF. CDR3 bases: TGCGCCAGCAGCACGGGACAGGGCTCACTTAACTATGGCTACACCTTC. Looking up the rest from reference TRBV5-1 and TRBJ1-2 gives the full variable domain: KAGVTQTPRYLIKTRGQQVTLSCSPISGHRSVSWYQQTPGQGLQFLFEYFSETQRNKGNFPGRFSGRQFSNSRSEMNVSTLELGDSALYLCASSTGQGSLNYGYTFGSGTRLTVV.

V gene TRBV27 combines with J gene TRBJ1-2; TRBD1 is a possible D gene (6 bases). The ends were cut back, 3 bases at V and 8 bases at J, with 10 bases in the middle. The CDR3 is made up of 12 amino acids. The V gene's germline CDR1 is MNHEY and CDR2 SMNVEV (reference sequence). Here the CDR3 reads CASSFTGTGYTF. In DNA, the CDR3 is TGTGCCAGCAGTTTCACCGGGACAGGCTACACCTTC.

V is TRBV18 and J is TRBJ2-3, with 8 bases identical to TRBD1. The trim removed 3 bases at V and 2 bases at J, leaving 7 bases unmatched. Germline assignment: CDR1 KGHSH and CDR2 LQKENI. CDR3 length equals 16 residues. CDR3 DNA sequence: TGTGCCAGCTCACCCCGACAGGGGCTACACACAGATACGCAGTATTTT. Its protein product is CASSPRQGLHTDTQYF.

V usage is TRBV11-1 and J usage is TRBJ2-5, with D possibly matching TRBD2 (6 bases). The CDR3 sequence is 16 residues long. V was pared by 5 bases and J by 2 bases, with 18 bases between. Germline-derived CDR1 and CDR2 are SGHAT and FQDESV (reference sequence). The CDR3 DNA sequence: TGTGCCAGCAGCCCCAACGGGGCGGGGATTCAAGAGACCCAGTACTTC. This codes for CASSPNGAGIQETQYF.

The V and J genes are TRBV15 and TRBJ1-6; TRBD1 is a possible D gene (5 bases). Between the trimmed V and J ends, which lost 9 bases and 5 bases, there was a span of 14 bases. From germline, CDR1 is LNHNV and CDR2 YYDKDF (reference sequence). The length of the CDR3 is 14 residues. CDR3 in amino acids: CATRKGFDNSPLHF. The CDR3 DNA follows: TGTGCCACTAGAAAGGGGTTCGATAATTCACCCCTCCACTTT. The entire variable domain, with the rest obtained from reference TRBV15 and TRBJ1-6, is as follows: DAMVIQNPRYQVTQFGKPVTLSCSQTLNHNVMYWYQQKSSQAPKLLFHYYDKDFNNEADTPDNFQSRRPNTSFCFLDIRSPGLGDTAMYLCATRKGFDNSPLHFGNGTRLTVT.

The CDR3: CASRIGQPTDTQYF. As DNA, the CDR3 is TGTGCCAGCAGGATAGGACAGCCCACAGATACGCAGTATTTT. This chain connects TRBV2 to TRBJ2-3, with D possibly TRBD1 on 6 matching bases. The CDR3 covers 14 residues. Germline CDR1 reads SNHLY; CDR2 reads FYNNEI. Trimming pared 6 bases from V and 2 bases from J, leaving 12 bases between. Complete variable domain (other parts from reference TRBV2 and TRBJ2-3): EPEVTQTPSHQVTQMGQEVILRCVPISNHLYFYWYRQILGQKVEFLVSFYNNEISEKSEIFDDQFSVERPDGSNFTLKIRSTKLEDSAMYFCASRIGQPTDTQYFGPGTRLTVL.

J is TRBJ1-5 and V is TRBV18, with 9 bases fitting TRBD1. The CDR3 is 15 residues long. Unmatched junction bases numbered 4, after V lost 5 bases and J lost 2 bases. Germline V gene sequence: CDR1 KGHSH, CDR2 LQKENI. CDR3 region: CASSEQGAGNQPQHF. CDR3 nucleotide sequence: TGTGCCAGCTCAGAACAGGGGGCGGGCAATCAGCCCCAGCATTTT.

The CDR3 bases are TGTGCCATCAAGGGGACAGGGGACACCGGGGAGCTGTTTTTT. Its protein product is CAIKGTGDTGELFF. The J gene is TRBJ2-2, the V gene TRBV10-3; 10 bases are a match to TRBD1. Trimming removed 7 bases from V and 3 bases from J; junction bases left unmatched: 2. The CDR3 has 14 amino acids. In germline, CDR1 is ENHRY, CDR2 SYGVKD.

The rearrangement uses TRBV7-9 and TRBJ2-3, with 7 bases that match TRBD1. The CDR3 loop spans 16 amino acids. In germline, CDR1 is SEHNR, CDR2 FQNEAQ (reference sequence). Trimming removed 5 bases from V and 0 bases from J; junction bases left unmatched: 8. Here the CDR3 DNA reads TGTGCCAGCAGCGGGGTAGGGGGCAAGAGCACAGATACGCAGTATTTT. It codes for CASSGVGGKSTDTQYF.

The gene calls are TRBV12-3 or TRBV12-4 and TRBJ2-3; D is ambiguous. The CDR3 has 13 amino acids. V lost 6 bases, J lost 6 bases, and 13 bases lay in between. Here the CDR3 reads CASSLSERDTQYF. The CDR3 DNA reads as TGTGCCAGCAGCCTATCTGAGAGGGATACGCAGTATTTT.

The chain couples TRBV6-5 to TRBJ1-5; D unclear. The V and J ends lost 7 bases and 1 base respectively, with 8 bases between them. Germline values: CDR1 MNHEY, CDR2 SVGAGI. The CDR3 totals 13 residues. Written as DNA, the CDR3 is TGTGCCAGCACCACCAGGAGCAATCAGCCCCAGCATTTT. Its protein product is CASTTRSNQPQHF.

This chain uses TRBV2 with TRBJ2-3; 9 bases map to TRBD1. With V trimmed by 5 bases and J by 1 base, 10 bases remained unmatched. This CDR3 region has 17 residues. Germline CDR1 is SNHLY and CDR2 is FYNNEI. The CDR3, as DNA: TGTGCCAGCAGTTCTAACAGGGGGCGAGGGGGCACAGATACGCAGTATTTT. Protein: CASSSNRGRGGTDTQYF.

This clone was recorded a few times. The rearrangement joins TRBV2 to TRBJ1-1; TRBD1 matches 8 bases. Germline values: CDR1 SNHLY, CDR2 FYNNEI. V dropped 6 bases and J dropped 0; count of bases not matched to a gene: 6. The CDR3 runs 15 residues. CDR3 protein: CASSPRTGMNTEAFF. The CDR3 bases are TGTGCCAGCAGCCCCAGGACAGGGATGAACACTGAAGCTTTCTTT.

The chain joins TRBV6-2 or TRBV6-3 to TRBJ1-5; TRBD1 is a possible D gene (5 bases). Germline CDR1 is MNHEY and CDR2 is SVGEGT. The length of the CDR3 is 15 residues. V lost 1 base to trimming and J lost 3 bases, with 10 bases between them. CDR3 amino acids: CASSYYGGYNQPQHF. CDR3 sequence (DNA): TGTGCCAGCAGTTACTACGGGGGTTACAATCAGCCCCAGCATTTT.

This chain joins TRBV7-9 and TRBJ1-2; unclear D gene. The germline V gene has CDR1 SEHNR and CDR2 FQNEAQ (reference sequence). Between the trimmed V and J ends, which lost 5 bases and 2 bases, there was a span of 15 bases. This CDR3 is 15 amino acids long. The CDR3 DNA is TGTGCCAGCAGCCACAGAAGAGACACCAACTATGGCTACACCTTC. Its protein product is CASSHRRDTNYGYTF.

V and J are TRBV3-1 (or the pseudogene TRBV3-2) and TRBJ1-1; no clear D gene. Trimming cost V 4 bases and J 0 bases, with 3 bases left between them. This CDR3 is built from 12 residues. Per the germline V gene, CDR1 is LGHDT and CDR2 is YNNKEL (reference sequence). The CDR3 nucleotides are TGTGCCAGCAGCCCTATGAACACTGAAGCTTTCTTT. This sequence encodes CASSPMNTEAFF.

CDR3 nucleotides: TGTGCCAGCAGCACGGGGGATTCACCCCTCCACTTT. It is translated as CASSTGDSPLHF. The rearrangement links TRBV7-3 to TRBJ1-6; a possible D gene is TRBD1 (5 bases). The CDR3 spans 12 residues. Germline CDR1 SGHTA, CDR2 FQGTGA. Trimming removed 5 bases from V and 8 bases from J, with 7 bases in between.

The chain links TRBV9 to TRBJ2-7, with D possibly matching TRBD2 (6 bases). Germline V gene data show CDR1 as SGDLS and CDR2 as YYNGEE. The V end lost 0 bases, the J end lost 5 bases, and 18 bases lay between the germline ends. The CDR3 is made up of 16 amino acids. The CDR3 protein is CASSVGRGRLVDEQYF. CDR3 sequence (DNA): TGTGCCAGCAGCGTAGGGAGGGGTAGGCTGGTCGACGAGCAGTACTTC.

The rearrangement joins TRBV15 to TRBJ1-2, with D possibly matching TRBD1 (5 bases). The CDR3 totals 14 residues. The germline gives CDR1 LNHNV, CDR2 YYDKDF (reference sequence). The germline V and J ends were trimmed by 0 bases and 4 bases, with 9 bases remaining between them. The CDR3 is CATSREAGIYGYTF. Here the CDR3 DNA reads TGTGCCACCAGCAGAGAAGCAGGGATCTATGGCTACACCTTC.